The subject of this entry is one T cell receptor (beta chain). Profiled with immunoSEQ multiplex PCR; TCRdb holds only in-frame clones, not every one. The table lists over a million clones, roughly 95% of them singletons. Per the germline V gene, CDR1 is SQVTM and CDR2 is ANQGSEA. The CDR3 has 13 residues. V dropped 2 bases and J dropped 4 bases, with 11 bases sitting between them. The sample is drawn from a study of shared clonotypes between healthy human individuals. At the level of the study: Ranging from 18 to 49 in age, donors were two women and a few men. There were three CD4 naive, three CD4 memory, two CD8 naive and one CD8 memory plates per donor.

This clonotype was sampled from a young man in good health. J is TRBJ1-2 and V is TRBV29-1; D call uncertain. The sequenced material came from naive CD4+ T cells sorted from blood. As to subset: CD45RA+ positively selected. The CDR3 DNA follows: TGCAGCGTTGAATTTAACGGCTTCTATGGCTACACCTTC. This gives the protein CSVEFNGFYGYTF. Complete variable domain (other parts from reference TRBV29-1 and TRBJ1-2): SAVISQKPSRDICQRGTSLTIQCQVDSQVTMMFWYRQQPGQSLTLIATANQGSEATYESGFVIDKFPISRPNLTFSTLTVSNMSPEDSSIYLCSVEFNGFYGYTFGSGTRLTVV.